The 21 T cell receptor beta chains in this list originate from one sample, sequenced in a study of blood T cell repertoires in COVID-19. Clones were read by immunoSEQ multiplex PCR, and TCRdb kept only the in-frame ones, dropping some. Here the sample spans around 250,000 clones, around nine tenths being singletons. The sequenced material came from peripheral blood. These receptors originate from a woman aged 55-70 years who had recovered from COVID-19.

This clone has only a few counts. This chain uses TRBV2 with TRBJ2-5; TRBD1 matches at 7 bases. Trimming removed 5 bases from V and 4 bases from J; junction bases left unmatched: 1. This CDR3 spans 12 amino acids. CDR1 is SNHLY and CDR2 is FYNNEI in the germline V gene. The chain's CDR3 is CASSTGAETQYF. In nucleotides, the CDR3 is TGTGCCAGCAGTACAGGGGCAGAGACCCAGTACTTC.

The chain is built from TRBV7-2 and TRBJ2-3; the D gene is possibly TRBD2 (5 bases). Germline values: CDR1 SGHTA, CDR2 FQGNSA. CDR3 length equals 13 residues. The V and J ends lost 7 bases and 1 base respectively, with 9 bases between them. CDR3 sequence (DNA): TGTGCCAGCACCTTCGGGGGCACAGATACGCAGTATTTT. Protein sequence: CASTFGGTDTQYF.

The CDR3 DNA sequence: TGTGCCAGCACCACACACTCTGGAAACACCATATATTTT. This translates into CASTTHSGNTIYF. The chain combines TRBV6-6 with TRBJ1-3; D remains ambiguous. The germline V gene has CDR1 MNHNY and CDR2 SVGAGI (reference sequence). V was trimmed by 7 bases and J by 0 bases, leaving 7 bases between them. The CDR3 is 13 amino acids.

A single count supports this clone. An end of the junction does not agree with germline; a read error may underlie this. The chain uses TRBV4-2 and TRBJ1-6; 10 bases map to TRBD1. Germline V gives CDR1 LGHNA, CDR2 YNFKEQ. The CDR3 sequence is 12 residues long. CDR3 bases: TGTGCCAGCAGCCGCGCCGGGACAGGGGTATTATTT. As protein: CASSRAGTGVLF.

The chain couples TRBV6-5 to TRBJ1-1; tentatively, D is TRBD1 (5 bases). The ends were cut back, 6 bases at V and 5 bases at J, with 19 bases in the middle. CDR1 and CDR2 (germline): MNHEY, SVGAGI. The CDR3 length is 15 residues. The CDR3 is CASSPPTGGLTEAFF. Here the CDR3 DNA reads TGTGCCAGCAGCCCCCCCACAGGAGGGTTGACTGAAGCTTTCTTT.

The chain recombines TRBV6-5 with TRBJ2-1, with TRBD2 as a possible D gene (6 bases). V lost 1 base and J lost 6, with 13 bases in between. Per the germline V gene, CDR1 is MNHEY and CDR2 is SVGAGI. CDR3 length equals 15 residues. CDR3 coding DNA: TGTGCCAGCAGTTACTGGCGGGGTTCGGTCAATGAGCAGTTCTTC. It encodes CASSYWRGSVNEQFF.

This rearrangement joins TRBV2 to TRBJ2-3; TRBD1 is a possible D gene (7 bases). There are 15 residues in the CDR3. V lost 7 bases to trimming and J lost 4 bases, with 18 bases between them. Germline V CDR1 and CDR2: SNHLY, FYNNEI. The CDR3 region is CASTQGGHPSDTQYF. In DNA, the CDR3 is TGTGCCAGCACCCAGGGGGGACATCCATCAGATACGCAGTATTTT.

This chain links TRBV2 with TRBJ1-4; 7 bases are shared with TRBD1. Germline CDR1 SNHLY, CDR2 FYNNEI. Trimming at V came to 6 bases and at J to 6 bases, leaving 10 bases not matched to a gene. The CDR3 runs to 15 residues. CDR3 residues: CASREDRLYYEKLFF. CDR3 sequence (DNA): TGTGCCAGCAGGGAGGACAGGCTCTATTATGAAAAACTGTTTTTT.

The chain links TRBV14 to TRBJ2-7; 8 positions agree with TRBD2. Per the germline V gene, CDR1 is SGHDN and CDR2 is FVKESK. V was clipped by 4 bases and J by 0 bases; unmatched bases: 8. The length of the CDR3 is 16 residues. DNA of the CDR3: TGTGCCAGCAGCCCCTCGGGGGGGAGCTACTCCTACGAGCAGTACTTC. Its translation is CASSPSGGSYSYEQYF.

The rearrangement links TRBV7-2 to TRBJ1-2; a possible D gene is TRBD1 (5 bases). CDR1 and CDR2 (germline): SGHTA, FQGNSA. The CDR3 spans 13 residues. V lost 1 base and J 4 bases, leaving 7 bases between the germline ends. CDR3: CASSLGQPYGYTF. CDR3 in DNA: TGTGCCAGCAGCTTAGGACAGCCCTATGGCTACACCTTC.

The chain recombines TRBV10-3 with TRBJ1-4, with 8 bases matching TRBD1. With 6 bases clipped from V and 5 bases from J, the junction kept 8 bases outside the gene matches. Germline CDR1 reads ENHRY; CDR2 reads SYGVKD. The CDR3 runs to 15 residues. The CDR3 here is CAISPRQGANEKLFF. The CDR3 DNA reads TGTGCCATCAGCCCAAGGCAGGGGGCGAATGAAAAACTGTTTTTT.

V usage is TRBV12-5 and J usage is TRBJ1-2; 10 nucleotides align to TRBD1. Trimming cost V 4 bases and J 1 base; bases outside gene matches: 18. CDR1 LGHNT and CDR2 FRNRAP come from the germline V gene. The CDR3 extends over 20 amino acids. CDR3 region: CASGSYKSGQGEGRNYGYTF. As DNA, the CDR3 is TGTGCTAGTGGTTCCTATAAAAGTGGACAGGGGGAAGGGCGTAACTATGGCTACACCTTC.

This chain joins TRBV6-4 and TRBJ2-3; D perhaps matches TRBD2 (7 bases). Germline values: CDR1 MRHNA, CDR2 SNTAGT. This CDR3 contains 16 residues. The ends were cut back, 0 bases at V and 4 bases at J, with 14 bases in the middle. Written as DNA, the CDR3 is TGTGCCAGCAGTGACTCGAGGAGGGGGGGAGCAGATACGCAGTATTTT. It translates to CASSDSRRGGADTQYF.

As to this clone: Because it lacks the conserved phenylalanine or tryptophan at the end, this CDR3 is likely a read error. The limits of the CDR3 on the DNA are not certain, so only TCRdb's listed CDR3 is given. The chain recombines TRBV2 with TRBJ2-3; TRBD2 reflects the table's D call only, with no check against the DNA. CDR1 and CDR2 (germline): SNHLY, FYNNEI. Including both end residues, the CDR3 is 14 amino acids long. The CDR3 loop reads CASSDYGTSGLGGA.

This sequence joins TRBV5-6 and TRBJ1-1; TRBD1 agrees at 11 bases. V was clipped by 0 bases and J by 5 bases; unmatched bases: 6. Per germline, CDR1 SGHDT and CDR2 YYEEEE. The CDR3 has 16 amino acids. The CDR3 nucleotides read TGTGCCAGCAGCTTGGGGACAGGGGGCTGGTGGACTGAAGCTTTCTTT. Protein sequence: CASSLGTGGWWTEAFF.

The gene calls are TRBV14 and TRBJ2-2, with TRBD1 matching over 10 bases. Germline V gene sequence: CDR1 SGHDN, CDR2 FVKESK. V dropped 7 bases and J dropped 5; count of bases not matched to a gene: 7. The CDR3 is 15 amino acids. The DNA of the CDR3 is TGTGCCAGCACACCTGACAGGGGGCAGACCGGGGAGCTGTTTTTT. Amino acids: CASTPDRGQTGELFF.

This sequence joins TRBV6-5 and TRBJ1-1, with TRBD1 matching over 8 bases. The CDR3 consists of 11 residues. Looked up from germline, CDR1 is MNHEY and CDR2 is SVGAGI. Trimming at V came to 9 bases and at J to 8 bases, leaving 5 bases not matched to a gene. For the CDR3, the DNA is TGTGCCAGTCGGACAGGGAGAGAAGCTTTCTTT. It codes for CASRTGREAFF.

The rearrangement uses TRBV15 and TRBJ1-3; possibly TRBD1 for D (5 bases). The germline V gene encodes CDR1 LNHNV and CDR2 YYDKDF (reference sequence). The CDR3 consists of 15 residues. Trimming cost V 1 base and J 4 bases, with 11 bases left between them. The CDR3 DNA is TGTGCCACCAGCAGAGGGTCAGGGTTCGGAAACACCATATATTTT. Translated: CATSRGSGFGNTIYF.

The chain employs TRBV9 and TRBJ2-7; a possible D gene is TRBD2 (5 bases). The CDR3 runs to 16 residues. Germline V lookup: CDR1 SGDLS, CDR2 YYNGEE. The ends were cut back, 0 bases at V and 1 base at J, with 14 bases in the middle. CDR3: CASSVGIIEGSYEQYF. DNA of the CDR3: TGTGCCAGCAGCGTAGGCATAATTGAGGGTTCCTACGAGCAGTACTTC.

CDR3 DNA sequence: TGTGCCAGCACAGGGTTCGAGCAGTACTTC. It is translated as CASTGFEQYF. V is TRBV28 and J is TRBJ2-7; D perhaps matches TRBD1 (5 bases). The CDR3 is 10 amino acids. V was clipped by 7 bases and J by 6 bases, with 7 bases between them. Per the germline V gene, CDR1 is MDHEN and CDR2 is SYDVKM.

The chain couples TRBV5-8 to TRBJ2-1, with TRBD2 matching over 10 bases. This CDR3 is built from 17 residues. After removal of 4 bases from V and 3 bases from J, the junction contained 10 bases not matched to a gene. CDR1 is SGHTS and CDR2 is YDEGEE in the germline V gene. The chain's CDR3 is CASSPGVLAGGYNEQFF. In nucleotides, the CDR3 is TGTGCCAGCAGCCCGGGAGTCTTAGCGGGGGGCTACAATGAGCAGTTCTTC.